This T cell receptor beta chain appears in the sequencing data of a study of blood T cell repertoires in COVID-19. At the level of the study: PBMCs, B-cell-depleted T cells, or T cells were the source of the cDNA or gDNA that made up the material.

This clone was picked up one time. The age range of participants was 18 to 89 years, with residence in more than 20 US areas. Participants' reported clinical history set cohort assignment. The data were produced by immunoSEQ multiplex PCR, yet TCRdb's version contains in-frame clones alone and is incomplete. This sample has 380,000 or so clones, with approximately 86% found just once. With 5 bases removed from V and 3 bases from J, the gap between germline ends came to 13 bases. Germline assignment: CDR1 LNHNV and CDR2 YYDKDF (reference sequence). The CDR3 consists of 14 residues. The chain recombines TRBV15 with TRBJ1-2; no firm D call. The source of this sequence is a woman in her thirties or forties with acute COVID-19. The sample taken for sequencing was PBMCs or T cells enriched from blood (not recorded which). The CDR3 here is CATSRRESDYGYTF. The CDR3 DNA reads as TGTGCCACCAGCCGCCGGGAGTCAGACTATGGCTACACCTTC.